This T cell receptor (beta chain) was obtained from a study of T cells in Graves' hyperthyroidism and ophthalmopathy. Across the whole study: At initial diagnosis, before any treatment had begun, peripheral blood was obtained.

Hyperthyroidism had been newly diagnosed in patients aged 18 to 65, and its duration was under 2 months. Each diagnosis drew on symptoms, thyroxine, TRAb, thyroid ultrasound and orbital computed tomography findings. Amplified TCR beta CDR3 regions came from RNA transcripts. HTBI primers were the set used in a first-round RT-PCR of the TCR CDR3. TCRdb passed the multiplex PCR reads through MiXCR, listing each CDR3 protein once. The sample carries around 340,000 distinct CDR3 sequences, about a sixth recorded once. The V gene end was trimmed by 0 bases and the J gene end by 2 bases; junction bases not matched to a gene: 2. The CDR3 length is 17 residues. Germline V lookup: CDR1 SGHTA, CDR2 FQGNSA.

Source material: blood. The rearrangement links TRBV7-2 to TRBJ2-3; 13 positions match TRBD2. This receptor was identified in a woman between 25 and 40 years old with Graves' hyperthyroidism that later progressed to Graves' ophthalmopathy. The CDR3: CASSLAGLAGFTDTQYF. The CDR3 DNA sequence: TGTGCCAGCAGCTTAGCGGGACTAGCGGGGTTCACAGATACGCAGTATTTT.